These 11 T cell receptor beta chains were sequenced from one sample in a study of vaccination effects on CD4 cells after COVID-19. These receptors' antigens are unknown. The table came from immunoSEQ multiplex PCR; TCRdb's copy has only in-frame clones and leaves some out. The top ten clones hold around 18% of a sample with 15,000 to 20,000 clones, about 75% of them seen once. Antigen-specific CD4+ T cells were first expanded with viral peptide pools by the ViraFEST assay and only then sequenced. Subsequent to roughly 9 days of culture, CD4+ T cells were isolated. Each person got two doses of an mRNA SARS-CoV-2 vaccine, BNT162b2 or mRNA-1273. The sample consisted of CD4+ T cells from PBMCs cultured with HCoV-NL63 spike peptides, taken after COVID-19 vaccination. These receptors were taken from a human donor who received a COVID-19 vaccine.

This chain uses TRBV11-2 with TRBJ1-1; D is undetermined. CDR3 size: 13 residues. CDR1 is SGHAT, CDR2 FQNNGV, per germline. V lost 2 bases and J lost 0, with 4 bases in between. In DNA, the CDR3 is TGTGCCAGCAGCTTATTTATGAACACTGAAGCTTTCTTT. As protein: CASSLFMNTEAFF.

The chain has TRBV12-3 or TRBV12-4 and TRBJ1-2, with D perhaps TRBD1 (5 bases). Trimming took 3 bases from V and 5 from J, leaving 7 bases between them. The CDR3 consists of 12 residues. This chain's CDR3 is CASSLRGYGYTF. CDR3 DNA sequence: TGTGCCAGCAGTTTGAGGGGATATGGCTACACCTTC.

This chain links TRBV5-4 with TRBJ1-2, with TRBD1 as a possible D gene (5 bases). This CDR3 is 16 amino acids long. Germline V gene data show CDR1 as SGHNT and CDR2 as YYREEE (reference sequence). Trimming cost V 0 bases and J 5 bases, with 17 bases left between them. The CDR3, as DNA: TGTGCCAGCAGCTTGGCGCGGCAGGGAGACTTATATGGCTACACCTTC. Its translation is CASSLARQGDLYGYTF.

The chain recombines TRBV7-2 with TRBJ2-7; 9 bases fit TRBD1. Trimming cost V 1 base and J 7 bases; bases outside gene matches: 5. CDR1 is SGHTA and CDR2 is FQGNSA in the germline V gene. This CDR3 contains 14 residues. The CDR3 loop is CASSLGTGVGEQYF. CDR3 in DNA: TGTGCCAGCAGCTTAGGGACAGGGGTGGGGGAGCAGTACTTC.

The chain recombines TRBV28 with TRBJ1-1; possible D gene TRBD1, 5 bases. Germline loops: CDR1 MDHEN, CDR2 SYDVKM. CDR3 size: 16 residues. V lost 2 bases to trimming and J lost 0 bases, with 13 bases between them. In DNA form, the CDR3 reads TGTGCCAGCAGTTTAGGGCCGGGACCCATGAACACTGAAGCTTTCTTT. Translating it yields CASSLGPGPMNTEAFF.

The chain employs TRBV7-8 and TRBJ2-2; 10 bases agree with TRBD2. CDR3 length: 18 amino acids. Unmatched junction bases numbered 5, after V lost 0 bases and J lost 1 base. Germline assignment: CDR1 SGHVS and CDR2 FQNEAQ. The CDR3 DNA reads as TGTGCCAGCAGCTTAGCGCAACTAGCGGGGAGGAACACCGGGGAGCTGTTTTTT. Translation: CASSLAQLAGRNTGELFF.

This chain joins TRBV30 and TRBJ2-1; the match to TRBD2 covers 11 bases. The CDR3 totals 16 residues. Germline values: CDR1 GTSNPN, CDR2 SVGIG (reference sequence). V lost 3 bases, J lost 5 bases, and 9 bases stayed unmatched. In DNA, the CDR3 is TGTGCCTGGAGCCTCTCGGGACTAGCGGTCGACAATGAGCAGTTCTTC. Translation gives CAWSLSGLAVDNEQFF.

V usage is TRBV19 and J usage is TRBJ2-1; maybe TRBD1 (6 bases). CDR3 length equals 11 residues. V dropped 7 bases and J dropped 8 bases, with 9 bases sitting between them. Germline loops: CDR1 LNHDA, CDR2 SQIVND (reference sequence). The CDR3 is CASNEGDEQFF. The CDR3 DNA is TGTGCCAGTAATGAGGGGGATGAGCAGTTCTTC.

The rearrangement links TRBV3-1 (or the pseudogene TRBV3-2) to TRBJ1-1; the D is unclear. CDR1 LGHDT and CDR2 YNNKEL come from the germline V gene (reference sequence). V was shortened by 2 bases and J by 0 bases, with 7 bases between the two germline ends. This CDR3 region has 14 residues. The CDR3 loop is CASSQPTVNTEAFF. CDR3 nucleotides: TGTGCCAGCAGCCAACCGACTGTGAACACTGAAGCTTTCTTT.

This chain joins TRBV12-3 or TRBV12-4 and TRBJ2-1; the match to TRBD2 covers 9 bases. This CDR3 region has 12 residues. Trimming at V came to 2 bases and at J to 13 bases, leaving 3 bases not matched to a gene. The CDR3 DNA sequence: TGTGCCAGCAGTTTACCGGGACTAGCTCAGTTCTTC. Its protein is CASSLPGLAQFF.

The gene calls are TRBV5-6 and TRBJ2-7; 7 nucleotides line up with TRBD2. V lost 4 bases, J lost 3 bases, and 7 bases stayed unmatched. The CDR3 is 14 residues long. Per germline, CDR1 SGHDT and CDR2 YYEEEE. CDR3 nucleotides: TGTGCCAGCAGCCTGGCGGGGGTCCTCTACGAGCAGTACTTC. Protein sequence: CASSLAGVLYEQYF.